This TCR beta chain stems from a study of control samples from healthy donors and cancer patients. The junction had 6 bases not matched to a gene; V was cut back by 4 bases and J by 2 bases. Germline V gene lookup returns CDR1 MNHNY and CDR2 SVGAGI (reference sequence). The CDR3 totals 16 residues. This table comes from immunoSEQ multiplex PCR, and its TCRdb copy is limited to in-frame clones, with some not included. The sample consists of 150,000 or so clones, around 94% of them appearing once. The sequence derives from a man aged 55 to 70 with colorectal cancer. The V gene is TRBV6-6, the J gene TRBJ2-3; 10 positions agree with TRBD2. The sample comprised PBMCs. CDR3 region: CASSLAGGGATDTQYF. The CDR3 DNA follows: TGTGCCAGCAGTTTAGCGGGGGGAGGCGCCACAGATACGCAGTATTTT.